Listed here is a single TCR beta chain. Germline loops: CDR1 ENHRY, CDR2 SYGVKD. V dropped 4 bases and J dropped 7; count of bases not matched to a gene: 7. There are 15 residues in the CDR3. This entry belongs to a study of blood T cell repertoires in COVID-19. Repertoires were generated with immunoSEQ multiplex PCR, while TCRdb's copy carries only in-frame clones and drops some. In the table there are 300,000 to 400,000 clones, approximately 89% of which are singletons. The chain is built from TRBV10-3 and TRBJ2-1; 10 bases are shared with TRBD1. Sequencing was done on a sample of peripheral blood. The clonotype was recovered from a woman aged 18 to 35 who had recovered from COVID-19. The CDR3 sequence is CAISAKDRGMNEQFF. The CDR3 region has the DNA TGTGCCATCAGTGCCAAGGACAGGGGGATGAATGAGCAGTTCTTC.